This note documents a single T cell receptor (beta chain) sequence. The antigen is undetermined. Assay used: immunoSEQ multiplex PCR; TCRdb lists only in-frame clones, some missing. Among some 15,000 clones listed, just under 75% were seen once. The record originates from a study of OX40 agonist ivuxolimab in advanced cancers. Overall study context: Patients were infused with ivuxolimab every 2 weeks at 0.01 to 10 mg/kg. Findings and limits, study-wide: Averaged across samples, CD8+ T cells carried more expanded clones than CD4+ did. The authors did not determine the antigen specificity of the expanded peripheral T cells. At doses 0.1 to 3.0 mg/kg, CD4+ and CD8+ clones expanded.

V lost 4 bases and J lost 4, with 7 bases in between. The CDR3 extends over 12 amino acids. Germline V lookup: CDR1 MDHEN, CDR2 SYDVKM. The chain has TRBV28 and TRBJ1-1; D gene uncertain. The clonotype originates from an adult with an advanced solid tumor such as melanoma, head and neck, liver or kidney cancer. Material: CD4+ or CD8+ T cells sorted from blood, obtained in a trial of the OX40 agonist ivuxolimab. CDR3 bases: TGTGCCAGCAGTTGGGCGGGCACTGAAGCTTTCTTT. This encodes CASSWAGTEAFF.